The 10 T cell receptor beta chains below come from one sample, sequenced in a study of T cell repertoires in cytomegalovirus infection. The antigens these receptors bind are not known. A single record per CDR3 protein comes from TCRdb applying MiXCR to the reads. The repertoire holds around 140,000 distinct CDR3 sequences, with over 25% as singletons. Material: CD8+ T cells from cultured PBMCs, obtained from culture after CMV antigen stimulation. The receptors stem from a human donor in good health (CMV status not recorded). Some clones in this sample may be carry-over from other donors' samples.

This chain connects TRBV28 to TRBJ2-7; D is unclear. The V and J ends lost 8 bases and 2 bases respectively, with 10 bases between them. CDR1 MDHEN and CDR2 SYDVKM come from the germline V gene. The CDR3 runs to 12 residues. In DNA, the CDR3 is TGTGCCAGCGCCCTGGCCACCTACGAGCAGTACTTC. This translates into CASALATYEQYF.

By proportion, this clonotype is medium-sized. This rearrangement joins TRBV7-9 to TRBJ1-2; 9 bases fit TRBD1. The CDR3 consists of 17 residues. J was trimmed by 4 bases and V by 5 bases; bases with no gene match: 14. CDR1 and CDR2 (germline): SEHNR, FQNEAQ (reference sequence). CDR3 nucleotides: TGTGCCAGCAGCAACATCGTCGGGACAGGGCTAGGCTATGGCTACACCTTC. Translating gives CASSNIVGTGLGYGYTF.

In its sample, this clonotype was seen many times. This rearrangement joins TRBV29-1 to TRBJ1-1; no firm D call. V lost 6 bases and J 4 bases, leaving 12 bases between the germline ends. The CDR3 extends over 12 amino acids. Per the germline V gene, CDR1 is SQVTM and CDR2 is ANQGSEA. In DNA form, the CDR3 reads TGCAGCGTCGGCGTTGACCTCACTGAAGCTTTCTTT. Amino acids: CSVGVDLTEAFF.

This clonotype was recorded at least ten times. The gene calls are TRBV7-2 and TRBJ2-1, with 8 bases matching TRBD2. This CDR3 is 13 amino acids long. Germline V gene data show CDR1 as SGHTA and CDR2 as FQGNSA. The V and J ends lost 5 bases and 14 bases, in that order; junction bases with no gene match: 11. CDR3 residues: CASSDQLGTSEFF. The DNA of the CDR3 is TGTGCCAGCAGCGACCAACTCGGGACTAGTGAGTTCTTC.

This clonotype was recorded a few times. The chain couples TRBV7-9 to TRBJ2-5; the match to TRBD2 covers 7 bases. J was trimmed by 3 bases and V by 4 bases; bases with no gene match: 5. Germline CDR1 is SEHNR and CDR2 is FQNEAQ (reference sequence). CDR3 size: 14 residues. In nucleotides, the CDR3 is TGTGCCAGCAGCTCGCCGCTAGCGGAAGAGACCCAGTACTTC. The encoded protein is CASSSPLAEETQYF.

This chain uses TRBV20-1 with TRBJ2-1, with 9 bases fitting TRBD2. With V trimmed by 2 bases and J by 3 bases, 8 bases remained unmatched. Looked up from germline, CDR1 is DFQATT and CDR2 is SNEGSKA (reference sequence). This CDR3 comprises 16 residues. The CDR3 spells CSARPSSGEFYNEQFF. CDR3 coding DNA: TGCAGTGCTAGACCTTCTAGCGGGGAGTTCTACAATGAGCAGTTCTTC.

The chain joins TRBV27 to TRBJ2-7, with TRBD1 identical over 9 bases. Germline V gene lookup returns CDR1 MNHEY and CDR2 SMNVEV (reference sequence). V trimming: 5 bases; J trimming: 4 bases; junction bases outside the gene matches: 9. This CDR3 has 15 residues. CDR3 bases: TGTGCCAGCAGTCTCGGGACAGGGAGAAGGTACGAGCAGTACTTC. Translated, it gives CASSLGTGRRYEQYF.

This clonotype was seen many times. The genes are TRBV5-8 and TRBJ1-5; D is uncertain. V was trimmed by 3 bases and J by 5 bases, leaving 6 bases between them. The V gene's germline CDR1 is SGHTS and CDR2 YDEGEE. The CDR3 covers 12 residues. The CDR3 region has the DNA TGTGCCAGCAGCTCCGGGTATCAGCCCCAGCATTTT. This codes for CASSSGYQPQHF.

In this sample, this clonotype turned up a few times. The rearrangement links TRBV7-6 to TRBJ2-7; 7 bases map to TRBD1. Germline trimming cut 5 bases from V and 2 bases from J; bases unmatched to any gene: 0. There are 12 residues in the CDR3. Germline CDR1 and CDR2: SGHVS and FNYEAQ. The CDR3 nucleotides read TGTGCCAGCAGCGGGACAGCCTACGAGCAGTACTTC. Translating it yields CASSGTAYEQYF.

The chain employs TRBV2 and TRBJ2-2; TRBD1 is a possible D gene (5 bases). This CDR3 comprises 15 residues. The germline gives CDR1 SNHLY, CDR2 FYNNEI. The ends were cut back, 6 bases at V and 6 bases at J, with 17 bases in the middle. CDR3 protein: CASSARQGQAGELFF. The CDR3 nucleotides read TGTGCCAGCAGCGCGAGGCAGGGCCAGGCCGGGGAGCTGTTTTTT.